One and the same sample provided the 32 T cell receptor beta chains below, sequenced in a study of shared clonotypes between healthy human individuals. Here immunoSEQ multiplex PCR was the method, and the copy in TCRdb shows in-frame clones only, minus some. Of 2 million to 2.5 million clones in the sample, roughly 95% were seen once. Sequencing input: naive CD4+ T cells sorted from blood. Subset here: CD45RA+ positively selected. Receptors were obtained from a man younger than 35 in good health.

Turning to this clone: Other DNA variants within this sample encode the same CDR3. CDR3 coding DNA: TGCGCCAGCAGCCCCGCGGGAGGGCCGGGGACAGATACGCAGTATTTT. This codes for CASSPAGGPGTDTQYF. The rearrangement joins TRBV5-1 to TRBJ2-3; TRBD2 matches 9 bases. Germline CDR1 is SGHRS and CDR2 is YFSETQ. The V and J ends lost 4 bases and 3 bases, in that order; junction bases with no gene match: 9. The CDR3 runs to 16 residues.

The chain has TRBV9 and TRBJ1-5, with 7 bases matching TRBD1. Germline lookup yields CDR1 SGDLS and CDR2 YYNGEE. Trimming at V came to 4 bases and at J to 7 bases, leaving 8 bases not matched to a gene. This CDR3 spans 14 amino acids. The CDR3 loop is CASSTGVGGQPQHF. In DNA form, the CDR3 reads TGTGCCAGCAGCACAGGGGTGGGGGGACAGCCCCAGCATTTT. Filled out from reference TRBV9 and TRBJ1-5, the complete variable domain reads DSGVTQTPKHLITATGQRVTLRCSPRSGDLSVYWYQQSLDQGLQFLIQYYNGEERAKGNILERFSAQQFPDLHSELNLSSLELGDSALYFCASSTGVGGQPQHFGDGTRLSIL.

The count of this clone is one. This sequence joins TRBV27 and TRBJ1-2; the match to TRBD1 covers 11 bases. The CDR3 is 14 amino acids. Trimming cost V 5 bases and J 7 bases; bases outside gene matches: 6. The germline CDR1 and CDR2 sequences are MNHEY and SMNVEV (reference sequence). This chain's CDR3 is CASSPGTGGLGYTF. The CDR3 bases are TGTGCCAGCAGTCCTGGGACAGGGGGGCTTGGCTACACCTTC.

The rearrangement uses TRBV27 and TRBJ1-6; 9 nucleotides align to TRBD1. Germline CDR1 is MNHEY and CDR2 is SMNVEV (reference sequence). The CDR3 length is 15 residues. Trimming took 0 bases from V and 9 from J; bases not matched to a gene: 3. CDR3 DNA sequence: TGTGCCAGCAGTTTATCGACAGGGGGGGGTTCACCCCTCCACTTT. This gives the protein CASSLSTGGGSPLHF.

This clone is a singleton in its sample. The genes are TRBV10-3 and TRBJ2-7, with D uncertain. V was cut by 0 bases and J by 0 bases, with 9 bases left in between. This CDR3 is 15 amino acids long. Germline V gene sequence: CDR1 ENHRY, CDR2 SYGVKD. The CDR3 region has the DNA TGTGCCATCAGTGAGTCTAGAGACCACTCCTACGAGCAGTACTTC. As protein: CAISESRDHSYEQYF.

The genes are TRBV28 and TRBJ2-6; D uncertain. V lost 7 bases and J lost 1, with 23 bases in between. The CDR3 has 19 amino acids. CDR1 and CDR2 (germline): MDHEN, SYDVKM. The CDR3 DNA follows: TGTGCCAGCACCCATTTCGACCGCTATGGGCGATCTGGGGCCAACGTCCTGACTTTC. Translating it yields CASTHFDRYGRSGANVLTF.

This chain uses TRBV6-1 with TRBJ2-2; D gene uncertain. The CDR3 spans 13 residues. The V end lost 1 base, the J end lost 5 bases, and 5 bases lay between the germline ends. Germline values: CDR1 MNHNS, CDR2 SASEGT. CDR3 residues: CASSEDRTGELFF. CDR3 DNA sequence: TGTGCCAGCAGTGAAGACAGAACCGGGGAGCTGTTTTTT.

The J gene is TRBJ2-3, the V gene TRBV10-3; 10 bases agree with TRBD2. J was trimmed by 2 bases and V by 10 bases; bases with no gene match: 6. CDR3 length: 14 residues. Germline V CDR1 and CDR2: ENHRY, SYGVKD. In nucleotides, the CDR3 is TGTGCCACAAGAGCGGGGGGGATCACAGATACGCAGTATTTT. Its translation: CATRAGGITDTQYF.

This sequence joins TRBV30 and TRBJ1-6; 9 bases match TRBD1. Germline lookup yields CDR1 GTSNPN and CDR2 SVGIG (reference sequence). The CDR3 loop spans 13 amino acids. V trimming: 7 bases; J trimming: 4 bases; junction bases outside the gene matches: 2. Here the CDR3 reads CAYGTGYNSPLHF. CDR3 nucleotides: TGTGCCTACGGGACAGGGTATAATTCACCCCTCCACTTT.

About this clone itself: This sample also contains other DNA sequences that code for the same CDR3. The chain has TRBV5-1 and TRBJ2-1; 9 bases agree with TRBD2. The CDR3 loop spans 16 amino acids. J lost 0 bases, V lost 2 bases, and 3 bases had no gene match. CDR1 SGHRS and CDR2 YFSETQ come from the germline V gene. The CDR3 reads CASSLGGRASYNEQFF. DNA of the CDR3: TGCGCCAGCAGCTTAGGCGGGAGGGCCTCCTACAATGAGCAGTTCTTC.

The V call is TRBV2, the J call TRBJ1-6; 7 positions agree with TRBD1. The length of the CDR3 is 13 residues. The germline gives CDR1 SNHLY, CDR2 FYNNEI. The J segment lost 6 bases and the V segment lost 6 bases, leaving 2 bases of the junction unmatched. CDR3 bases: TGTGCCAGCAGAGGACAGGTTAATTCACCCCTCCACTTT. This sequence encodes CASRGQVNSPLHF.

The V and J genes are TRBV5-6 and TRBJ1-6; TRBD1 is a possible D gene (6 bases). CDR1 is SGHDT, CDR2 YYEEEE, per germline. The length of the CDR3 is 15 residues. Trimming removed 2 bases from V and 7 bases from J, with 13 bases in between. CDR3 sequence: CASSFWGTSNSPLHF. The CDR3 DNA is TGTGCCAGCAGCTTTTGGGGGACATCGAATTCACCCCTCCACTTT.

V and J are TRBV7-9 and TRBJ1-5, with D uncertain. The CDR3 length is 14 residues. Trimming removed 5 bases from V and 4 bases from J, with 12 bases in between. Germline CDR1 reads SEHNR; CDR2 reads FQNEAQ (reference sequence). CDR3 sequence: CASSLQVTNQPQHF. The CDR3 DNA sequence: TGTGCCAGCAGCCTACAAGTCACAAATCAGCCCCAGCATTTT.

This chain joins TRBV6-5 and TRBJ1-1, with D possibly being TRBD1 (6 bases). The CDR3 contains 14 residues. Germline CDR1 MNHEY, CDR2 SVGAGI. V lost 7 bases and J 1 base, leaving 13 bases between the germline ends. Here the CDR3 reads CASTRKTGNTEAFF. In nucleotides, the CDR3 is TGTGCCAGCACCCGAAAGACAGGGAACACTGAAGCTTTCTTT.

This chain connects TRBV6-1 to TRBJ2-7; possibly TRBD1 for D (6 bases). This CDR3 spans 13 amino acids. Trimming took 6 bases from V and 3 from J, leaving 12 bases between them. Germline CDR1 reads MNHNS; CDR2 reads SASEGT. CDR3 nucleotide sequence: TGTGCCAGCAGCCGGACAGATCTCTACGAGCAGTACTTC. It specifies CASSRTDLYEQYF.

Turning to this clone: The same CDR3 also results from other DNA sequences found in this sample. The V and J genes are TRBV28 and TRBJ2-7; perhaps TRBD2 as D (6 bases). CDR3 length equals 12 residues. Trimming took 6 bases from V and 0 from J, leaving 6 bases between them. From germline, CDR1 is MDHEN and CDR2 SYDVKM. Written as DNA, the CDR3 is TGTGCCAGCAGCGGGAGCTCCTACGAGCAGTACTTC. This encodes CASSGSSYEQYF.

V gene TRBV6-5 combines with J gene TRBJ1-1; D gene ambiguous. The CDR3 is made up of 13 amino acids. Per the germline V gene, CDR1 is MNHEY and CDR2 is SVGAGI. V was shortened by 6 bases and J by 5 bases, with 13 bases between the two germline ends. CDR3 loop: CASRVWEVTEAFF. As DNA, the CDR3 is TGTGCCAGCAGAGTTTGGGAGGTTACTGAAGCTTTCTTT.

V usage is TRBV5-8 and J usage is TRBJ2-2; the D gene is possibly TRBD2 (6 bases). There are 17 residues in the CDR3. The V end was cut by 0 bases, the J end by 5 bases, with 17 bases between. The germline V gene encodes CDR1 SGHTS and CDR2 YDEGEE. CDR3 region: CASSLVGAGIPTGELFF. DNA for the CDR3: TGTGCCAGCAGCTTGGTAGGGGCGGGAATCCCAACCGGGGAGCTGTTTTTT.

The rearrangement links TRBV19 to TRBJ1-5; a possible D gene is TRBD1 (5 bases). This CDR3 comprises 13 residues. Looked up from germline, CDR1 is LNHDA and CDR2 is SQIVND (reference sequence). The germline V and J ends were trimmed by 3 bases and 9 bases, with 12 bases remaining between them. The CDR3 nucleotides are TGTGCCAGTAGTATGACTAGGGGAGGGCCCCAGCATTTT. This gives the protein CASSMTRGGPQHF.

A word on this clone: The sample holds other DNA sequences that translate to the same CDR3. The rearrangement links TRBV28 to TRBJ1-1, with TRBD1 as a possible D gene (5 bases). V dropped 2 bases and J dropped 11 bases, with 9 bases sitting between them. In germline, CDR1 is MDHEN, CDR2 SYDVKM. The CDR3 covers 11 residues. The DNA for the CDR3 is TGTGCCAGCAGTTTACAGGGAAAGGCTTTCTTT. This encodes CASSLQGKAFF.

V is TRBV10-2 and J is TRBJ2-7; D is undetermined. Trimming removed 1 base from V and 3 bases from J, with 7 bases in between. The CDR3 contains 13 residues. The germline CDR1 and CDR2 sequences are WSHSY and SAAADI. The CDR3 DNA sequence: TGCGCCAGCAGTGAGTACGGAGTCTACGAGCAGTACTTC. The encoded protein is CASSEYGVYEQYF.

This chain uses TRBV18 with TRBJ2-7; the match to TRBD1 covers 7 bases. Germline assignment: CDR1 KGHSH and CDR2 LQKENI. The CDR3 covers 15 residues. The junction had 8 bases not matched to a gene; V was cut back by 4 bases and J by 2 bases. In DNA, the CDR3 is TGTGCCAGCTCACAAGTTAAGACAGGGACCTACGAGCAGTACTTC. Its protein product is CASSQVKTGTYEQYF.

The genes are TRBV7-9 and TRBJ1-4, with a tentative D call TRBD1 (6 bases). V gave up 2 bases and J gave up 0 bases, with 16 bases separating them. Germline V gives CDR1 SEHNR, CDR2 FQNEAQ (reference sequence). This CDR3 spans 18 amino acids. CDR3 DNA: TGTGCCAGCAGCTTACCGGACAGACCGGTTGCAACTAATGAAAAACTGTTTTTT. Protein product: CASSLPDRPVATNEKLFF.

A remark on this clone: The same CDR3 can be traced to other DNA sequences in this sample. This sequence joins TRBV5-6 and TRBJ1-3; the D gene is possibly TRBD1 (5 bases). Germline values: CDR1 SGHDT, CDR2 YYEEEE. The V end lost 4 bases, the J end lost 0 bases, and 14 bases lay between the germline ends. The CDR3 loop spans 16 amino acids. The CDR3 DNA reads TGTGCCAGCAGCCCCCGGGACGGAAACTCTGGAAACACCATATATTTT. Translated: CASSPRDGNSGNTIYF.

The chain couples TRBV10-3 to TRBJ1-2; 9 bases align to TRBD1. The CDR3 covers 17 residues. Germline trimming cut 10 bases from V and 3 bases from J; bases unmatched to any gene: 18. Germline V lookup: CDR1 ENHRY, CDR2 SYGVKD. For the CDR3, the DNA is TGTGCCAGCAAAGGGATCCAAACAGGGGGCCCTGACTATGGCTACACCTTC. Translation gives CASKGIQTGGPDYGYTF.

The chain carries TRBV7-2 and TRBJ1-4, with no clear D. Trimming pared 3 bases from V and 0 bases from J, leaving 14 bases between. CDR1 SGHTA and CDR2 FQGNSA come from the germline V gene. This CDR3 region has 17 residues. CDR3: CASSFTSYITTNEKLFF. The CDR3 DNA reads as TGTGCCAGCAGCTTCACCAGCTACATTACAACTAATGAAAAACTGTTTTTT.

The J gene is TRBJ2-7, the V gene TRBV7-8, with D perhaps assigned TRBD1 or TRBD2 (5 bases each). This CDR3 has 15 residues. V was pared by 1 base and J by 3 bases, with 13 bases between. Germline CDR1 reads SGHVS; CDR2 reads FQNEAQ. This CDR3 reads CASSLEVGTVYEQYF. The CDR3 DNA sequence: TGTGCCAGCAGCTTAGAGGTAGGGACCGTCTACGAGCAGTACTTC.

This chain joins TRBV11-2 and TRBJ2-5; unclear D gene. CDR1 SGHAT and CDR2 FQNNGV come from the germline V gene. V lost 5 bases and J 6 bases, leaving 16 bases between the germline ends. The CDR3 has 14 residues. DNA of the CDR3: TGTGCCAGCAGCGTAGGAGCTCTCATCCAGACCCAGTACTTC. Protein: CASSVGALIQTQYF. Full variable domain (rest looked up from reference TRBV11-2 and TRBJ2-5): EAGVAQSPRYKIIEKRQSVAFWCNPISGHATLYWYQQILGQGPKLLIQFQNNGVVDDSQLPKDRFSAERLKGVDSTLKIQPAKLEDSAVYLCASSVGALIQTQYFGPGTRLLVL.

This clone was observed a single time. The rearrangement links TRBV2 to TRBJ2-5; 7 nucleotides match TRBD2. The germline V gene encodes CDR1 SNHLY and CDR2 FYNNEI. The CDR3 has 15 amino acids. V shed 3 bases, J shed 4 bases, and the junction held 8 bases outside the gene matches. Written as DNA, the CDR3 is TGTGCCAGCAGTGAGAGGACTAGGTTTGCAGAGACCCAGTACTTC. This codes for CASSERTRFAETQYF.

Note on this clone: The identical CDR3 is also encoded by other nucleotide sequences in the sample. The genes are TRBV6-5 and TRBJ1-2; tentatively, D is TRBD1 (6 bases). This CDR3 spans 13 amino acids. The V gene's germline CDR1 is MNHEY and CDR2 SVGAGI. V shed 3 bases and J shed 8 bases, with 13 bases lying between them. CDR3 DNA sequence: TGTGCCAGCAGTTATAGTGGGGGCGGCGGCTACACCTTC. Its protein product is CASSYSGGGGYTF.

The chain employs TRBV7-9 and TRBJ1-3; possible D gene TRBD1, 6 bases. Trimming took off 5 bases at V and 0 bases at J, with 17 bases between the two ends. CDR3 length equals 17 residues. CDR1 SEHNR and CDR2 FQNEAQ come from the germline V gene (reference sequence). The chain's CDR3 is CASSPGGGRFSGNTIYF. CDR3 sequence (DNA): TGTGCCAGCAGCCCCGGGGGGGGCAGGTTCTCTGGAAACACCATATATTTT.

The CDR3, as DNA: TGTGCCCTAGGACAGATATATAATTCACCCCTCCACTTT. As protein: CALGQIYNSPLHF. The genes are TRBV6-1 and TRBJ1-6, with a possible D match to TRBD1 (6 bases). Per germline, CDR1 MNHNS and CDR2 SASEGT. The V end lost 11 bases, the J end lost 4 bases, and 12 bases lay between the germline ends. CDR3 length equals 13 residues.